This TCR beta chain was obtained from a study of blood T cell repertoires in COVID-19. Turning to the study itself: Samples came from the United States, Italy and Spain, spanning acute and convalescent COVID-19.

Enrolment of Seattle patients took place during active infection, and they were followed longitudinally. The CDR3 covers 15 residues. Germline V lookup: CDR1 MNHEY, CDR2 SVGAGI. V trimming: 6 bases; J trimming: 6 bases; junction bases outside the gene matches: 13. Original processing notes: Quantification of nucleated cells was approximated via reference gene primer amplification. Generated by immunoSEQ multiplex PCR, the TCRdb table keeps only in-frame clones and is missing some. That table supplies the V and J calls and clone size; D and trimming were determined from the DNA. Among some 140,000 clones listed, over 75% were seen once.

This clonotype originated in a man aged 55 to 70 with COVID-19, enrolled during active disease. Sequenced sample: peripheral blood. V gene TRBV6-5 combines with J gene TRBJ1-2; 7 bases agree with TRBD1. The CDR3 nucleotides read TGTGCCAGCAGCGCAGCGCGACAGGGCTTCCATGGCTACACCTTC. Translation: CASSAARQGFHGYTF.